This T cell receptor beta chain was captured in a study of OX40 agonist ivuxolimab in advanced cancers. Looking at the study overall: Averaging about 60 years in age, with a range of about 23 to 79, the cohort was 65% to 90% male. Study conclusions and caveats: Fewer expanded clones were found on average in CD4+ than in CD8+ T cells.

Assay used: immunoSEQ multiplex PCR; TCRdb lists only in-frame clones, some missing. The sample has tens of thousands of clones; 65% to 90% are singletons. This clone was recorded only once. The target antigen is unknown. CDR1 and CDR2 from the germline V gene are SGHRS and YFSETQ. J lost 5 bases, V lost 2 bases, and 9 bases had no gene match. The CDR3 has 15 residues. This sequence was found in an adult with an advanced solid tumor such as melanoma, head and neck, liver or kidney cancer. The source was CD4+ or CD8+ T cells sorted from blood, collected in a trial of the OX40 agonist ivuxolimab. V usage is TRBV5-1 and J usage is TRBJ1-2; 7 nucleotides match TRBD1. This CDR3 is CASSFLGQLPYGYTF. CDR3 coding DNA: TGCGCCAGCAGCTTCCTGGGACAGCTCCCTTATGGCTACACCTTC.